A selection of T cell receptor beta chains follows, all from one sample in a study of blood T cell repertoires in COVID-19. Libraries were prepared by immunoSEQ multiplex PCR; TCRdb keeps only in-frame clonotypes and omits some of them. This table holds roughly 220,000 clones, around 88% found once. Sample: PBMCs or T cells enriched from blood (not recorded which). The receptor set was obtained from a woman in her 50s with acute COVID-19. Each CDR3 is given with its conserved first and last residue. A D gene is named only where the DNA matches it firmly.

j_call d_call v_call cdr3_aa
TRBJ1-1 - TRBV18 CASSPPRGIRAFF
TRBJ2-5 - TRBV4-2 CASSQNRDMGETQYF
TRBJ2-2 - TRBV5-1 CASGGTATPGELFF
TRBJ2-2 - TRBV29-1 CSVESGITGELFF
TRBJ2-2 TRBD1 TRBV29-1 CSVRDRANTGELFF
TRBJ2-7 TRBD2 TRBV7-2 CASSLGMGLVYEQYF
TRBJ2-1 TRBD2 TRBV6-4 CASSDAGDYNEQFF
TRBJ2-1 TRBD2 TRBV7-9 CASSLSGTTYNEQFF
TRBJ2-3 - TRBV29-1 CSVDRETDTQYF
TRBJ1-2 - TRBV6-5 CASRSDTGSLGYTF
TRBJ1-2 - TRBV24-1 CATSDSKNAYGYTF
TRBJ2-3 TRBD2 TRBV6-2/TRBV6-3 CASSPRGLAGGTDTQYF
TRBJ2-1 - TRBV19 CASSPSGPHRVSRYNEQFF
TRBJ2-7 - TRBV28 CASKFREPGAEQYF
TRBJ2-7 TRBD2 TRBV11-2 CASRTEPSGISYEQYF
TRBJ2-7 - TRBV7-3 CASSLYVEGEQYF